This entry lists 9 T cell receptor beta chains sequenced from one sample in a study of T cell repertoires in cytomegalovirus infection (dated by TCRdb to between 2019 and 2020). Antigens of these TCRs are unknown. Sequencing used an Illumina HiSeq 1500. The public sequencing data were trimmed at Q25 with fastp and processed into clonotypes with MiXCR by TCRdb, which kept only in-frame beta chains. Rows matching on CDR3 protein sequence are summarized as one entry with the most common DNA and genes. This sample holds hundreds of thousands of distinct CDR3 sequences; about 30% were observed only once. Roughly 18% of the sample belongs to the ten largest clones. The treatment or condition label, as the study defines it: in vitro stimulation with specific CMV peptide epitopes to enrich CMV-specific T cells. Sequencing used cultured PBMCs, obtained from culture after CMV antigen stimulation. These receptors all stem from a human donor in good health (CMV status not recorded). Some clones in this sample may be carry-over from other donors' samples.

This chain's CDR3 is CATSRGSYGEQWGQYF. CDR3 nucleotides: TGTGCCACCAGCAGAGGATCGTACGGAGAGCAATGGGGCCAGTACTTC. The chain uses TRBV15 and TRBJ2-5; no firm D call. The CDR3 runs 16 residues. Trimming removed 1 base at V and 10 bases at J, with 22 bases between. Germline V gives CDR1 LNHNV, CDR2 YYDKDF (reference sequence).

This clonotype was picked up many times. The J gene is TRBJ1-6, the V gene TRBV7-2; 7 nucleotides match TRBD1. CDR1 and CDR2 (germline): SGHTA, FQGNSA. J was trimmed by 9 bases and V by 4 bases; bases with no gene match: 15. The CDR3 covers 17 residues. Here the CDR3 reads CASSSTKPGQFPSPLHF. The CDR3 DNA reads TGTGCCAGCAGCTCGACTAAGCCGGGACAGTTCCCTTCACCCCTCCACTTT.

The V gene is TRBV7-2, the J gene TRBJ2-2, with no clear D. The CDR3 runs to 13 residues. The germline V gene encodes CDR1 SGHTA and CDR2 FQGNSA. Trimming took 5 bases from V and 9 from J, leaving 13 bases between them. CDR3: CASSLRPSRELFF. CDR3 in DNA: TGTGCCAGCAGCCTACGACCAAGCCGGGAGCTGTTTTTT.

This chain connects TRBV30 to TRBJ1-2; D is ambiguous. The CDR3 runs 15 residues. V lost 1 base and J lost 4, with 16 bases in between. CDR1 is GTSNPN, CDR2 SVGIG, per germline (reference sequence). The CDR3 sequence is CAWSAAFFRGYGYTF. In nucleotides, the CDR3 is TGTGCCTGGAGTGCAGCTTTCTTTCGGGGCTATGGCTACACCTTC.

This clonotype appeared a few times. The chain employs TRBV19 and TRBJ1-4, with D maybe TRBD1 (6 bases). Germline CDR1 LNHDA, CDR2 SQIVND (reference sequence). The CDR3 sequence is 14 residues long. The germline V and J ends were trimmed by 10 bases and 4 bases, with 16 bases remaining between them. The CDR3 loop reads CATTRGRGNEKLFF. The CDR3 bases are TGTGCCACCACCCGGGGGCGCGGTAATGAAAAACTGTTTTTT. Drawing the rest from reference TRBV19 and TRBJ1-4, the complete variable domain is DGGITQSPKYLFRKEGQNVTLSCEQNLNHDAMYWYRQDPGQGLRLIYYSQIVNDFQKGDIAEGYSVSREKKESFPLTVTSAQKNPTAFYLCATTRGRGNEKLFFGSGTQLSVL.

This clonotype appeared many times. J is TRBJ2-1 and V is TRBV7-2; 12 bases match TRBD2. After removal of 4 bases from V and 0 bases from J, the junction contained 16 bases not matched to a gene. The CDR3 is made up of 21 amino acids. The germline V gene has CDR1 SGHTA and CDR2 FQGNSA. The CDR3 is CASSSPLITSGRTYSYNEQFF. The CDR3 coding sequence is TGTGCCAGCAGCTCCCCCCTAATAACTAGCGGGAGGACCTACTCCTACAATGAGCAGTTCTTC.

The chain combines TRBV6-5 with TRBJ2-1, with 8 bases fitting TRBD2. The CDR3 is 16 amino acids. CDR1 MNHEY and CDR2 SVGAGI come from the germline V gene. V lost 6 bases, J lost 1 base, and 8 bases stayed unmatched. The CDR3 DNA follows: TGTGCCAGCAGCCGGGGGGGGGAGGTGTCCTACAATGAGCAGTTCTTC. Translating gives CASSRGGEVSYNEQFF.

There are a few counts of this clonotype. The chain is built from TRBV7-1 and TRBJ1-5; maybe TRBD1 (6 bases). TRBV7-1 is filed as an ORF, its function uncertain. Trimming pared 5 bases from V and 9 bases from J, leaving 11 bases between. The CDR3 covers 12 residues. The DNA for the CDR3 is TGTGCCAGCAGCAAGGACAGTATGCCCCAGCATTTT. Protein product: CASSKDSMPQHF.

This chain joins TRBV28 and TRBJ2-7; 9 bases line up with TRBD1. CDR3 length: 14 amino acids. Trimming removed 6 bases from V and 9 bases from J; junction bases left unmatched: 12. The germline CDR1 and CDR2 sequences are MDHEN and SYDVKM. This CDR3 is CASSTLPTGGGQYF. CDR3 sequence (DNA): TGTGCCAGCAGCACCCTCCCGACAGGGGGGGGGCAGTACTTC.